A selection of T cell receptor beta chains follows, all from one sample in a study of blood T cell repertoires in COVID-19. The data were produced by immunoSEQ multiplex PCR, yet TCRdb's version contains in-frame clones alone and is incomplete. Of about 140,000 clones listed, 80% to 85% are singletons. Sequenced material: peripheral blood. These receptors were taken from a woman of 80 years or more with acute or convalescent COVID-19. Each CDR3 is given with its conserved first and last residue. The D gene is left open where the match is weak. The size entry is marked missing in some rows and otherwise reads once, few, many or a size class.

J gene: TRBJ2-2; D gene: TRBD2; clone size: -; V gene: TRBV2; CDR3 protein: CARGKGLQNTGELFF; CDR3 DNA: TGTGCTAGAGGGAAGGGACTACAGAACACCGGGGAGCTGTTTTTT
J gene: TRBJ2-7; D gene: TRBD1; clone size: once; V gene: TRBV7-2; CDR3 protein: CASSLERQGVHEQYF; CDR3 DNA: TGTGCCAGCAGCTTAGAACGACAGGGGGTCCACGAGCAGTACTTC
J gene: TRBJ2-7; D gene: -; clone size: -; V gene: TRBV7-8; CDR3 protein: CASSLAGGLRYEQYF; CDR3 DNA: TGTGCCAGCAGCTTAGCTGGAGGGCTTAGGTACGAGCAGTACTTC
J gene: TRBJ1-2; D gene: TRBD1; clone size: -; V gene: TRBV9; CDR3 protein: CASSDWTGVYGYTF; CDR3 DNA: TGTGCCAGCAGCGATTGGACAGGGGTCTATGGCTACACCTTC
J gene: TRBJ2-5; D gene: TRBD2; clone size: -; V gene: TRBV3-1/TRBV3-2; CDR3 protein: CASSQAGLVGETQYF; CDR3 DNA: TGTGCCAGCAGCCAAGCAGGACTAGTAGGAGAGACCCAGTACTTC
J gene: TRBJ1-3; D gene: TRBD1; clone size: -; V gene: TRBV2; CDR3 protein: CASGPRTGYGNTIYF; CDR3 DNA: TGTGCCAGCGGACCTCGGACAGGCTATGGAAACACCATATATTTT
J gene: TRBJ2-3; D gene: -; clone size: few; V gene: TRBV2; CDR3 protein: CASRGQAGTDTQYF; CDR3 DNA: TGTGCCAGCAGAGGACAGGCGGGGACAGATACGCAGTATTTT
J gene: TRBJ1-2; D gene: -; clone size: few; V gene: TRBV30; CDR3 protein: CAWSVWAHGYTF; CDR3 DNA: TGTGCCTGGAGTGTCTGGGCACATGGCTACACCTTC
J gene: TRBJ1-3; D gene: -; clone size: -; V gene: TRBV11-2; CDR3 protein: CASSLMASGNTIYF; CDR3 DNA: TGTGCCAGCAGCTTAATGGCTAGTGGAAACACCATATATTTT
J gene: TRBJ1-5; D gene: -; clone size: few; V gene: TRBV19; CDR3 protein: CAGGGGGNQPQHF; CDR3 DNA: TGTGCCGGAGGGGGGGGCGGCAATCAGCCCCAGCATTTT
J gene: TRBJ1-2; D gene: -; clone size: -; V gene: TRBV5-1; CDR3 protein: CASSLARFRFSDGYTF; CDR3 DNA: TGCGCCAGCAGCTTGGCCCGTTTCAGGTTTTCTGATGGCTACACCTTC
J gene: TRBJ2-7; D gene: TRBD2; clone size: few; V gene: TRBV7-9; CDR3 protein: CASSSEGYGRREQYF; CDR3 DNA: TGTGCCAGCAGCTCCGAAGGGTACGGGAGGCGCGAGCAGTACTTC
J gene: TRBJ2-5; D gene: TRBD2; clone size: -; V gene: TRBV7-9; CDR3 protein: CASSFPFPSGETQYF; CDR3 DNA: TGTGCCAGCAGCTTTCCTTTTCCTAGCGGGGAGACCCAGTACTTC
J gene: TRBJ2-4; D gene: TRBD1; clone size: -; V gene: TRBV2; CDR3 protein: CASSRGRENIQYF; CDR3 DNA: TGTGCCAGCAGCAGGGGGCGCGAAAACATTCAGTACTTC
J gene: TRBJ2-7; D gene: -; clone size: -; V gene: TRBV5-1; CDR3 protein: CASSLAIPEDEQYF; CDR3 DNA: TGCGCCAGCAGCTTGGCTATCCCGGAGGACGAGCAGTACTTC
J gene: TRBJ1-5; D gene: -; clone size: -; V gene: TRBV30; CDR3 protein: CAWSVQGYQPQHF; CDR3 DNA: TGTGCCTGGAGTGTCCAGGGATATCAGCCCCAGCATTTT
J gene: TRBJ2-2; D gene: -; clone size: few; V gene: TRBV11-2; CDR3 protein: CASSLKPRGELFF; CDR3 DNA: TGTGCCAGCAGCTTAAAGCCCCGGGGGGAGCTGTTTTTT
J gene: TRBJ1-4; D gene: -; clone size: -; V gene: TRBV6-5; CDR3 protein: CASSPTGLSGEKLFF; CDR3 DNA: TGTGCCAGCAGTCCTACAGGGCTCAGCGGTGAAAAACTGTTTTTT
J gene: TRBJ1-2; D gene: TRBD1; clone size: -; V gene: TRBV6-5; CDR3 protein: CASSVDRGPYGYTF; CDR3 DNA: TGTGCCAGCAGCGTGGACAGGGGGCCCTATGGCTACACCTTC
J gene: TRBJ2-3; D gene: -; clone size: -; V gene: TRBV11-3; CDR3 protein: CASSLDAGPDTQYF; CDR3 DNA: TGTGCCAGCAGCTTGGATGCAGGCCCAGATACGCAGTATTTT
J gene: TRBJ2-7; D gene: -; clone size: -; V gene: TRBV20-1; CDR3 protein: CSAGDSYEQYF; CDR3 DNA: TGCAGTGCTGGAGACAGCTACGAGCAGTACTTC
J gene: TRBJ1-4; D gene: TRBD1; clone size: -; V gene: TRBV24-1; CDR3 protein: CATSDPGQRNEKLFF; CDR3 DNA: TGTGCCACCAGTGATCCGGGACAGCGGAATGAAAAACTGTTTTTT
J gene: TRBJ2-1; D gene: TRBD2; clone size: once; V gene: TRBV19; CDR3 protein: CASALSGSINEQFF; CDR3 DNA: TGTGCCAGTGCACTTAGCGGGAGTATCAATGAGCAGTTCTTC
J gene: TRBJ2-1; D gene: -; clone size: -; V gene: TRBV24-1; CDR3 protein: CATSDYRDEQFF; CDR3 DNA: TGTGCCACCAGTGATTATCGCGATGAGCAGTTCTTC
J gene: TRBJ1-2; D gene: -; clone size: -; V gene: TRBV27; CDR3 protein: CASSGDRYGYTF; CDR3 DNA: TGTGCCAGCAGTGGCGACAGATATGGCTACACCTTC
J gene: TRBJ2-7; D gene: TRBD2; clone size: -; V gene: TRBV5-1; CDR3 protein: CASSPGTSDYYEQYF; CDR3 DNA: TGCGCCAGCAGCCCGGGGACTAGCGACTACTACGAGCAGTACTTC
J gene: TRBJ1-1; D gene: TRBD1; clone size: once; V gene: TRBV6-1; CDR3 protein: CASSEPGQGARTEAFF; CDR3 DNA: TGTGCCAGCAGTGAACCGGGACAGGGGGCTAGGACTGAAGCTTTCTTT
J gene: TRBJ2-1; D gene: TRBD2; clone size: few; V gene: TRBV28; CDR3 protein: CASSLGLSLAGVLSSYNEQFF; CDR3 DNA: TGTGCCAGCAGTCTTGGGCTCTCACTAGCGGGAGTTCTTAGCTCCTACAATGAGCAGTTCTTC
J gene: TRBJ2-1; D gene: -; clone size: -; V gene: TRBV6-1; CDR3 protein: CASSEFRGLNEQFF; CDR3 DNA: TGTGCCAGCAGTGAGTTTAGGGGCCTCAATGAGCAGTTCTTC
J gene: TRBJ1-1; D gene: TRBD1; clone size: -; V gene: TRBV13; CDR3 protein: CASSLGTGELAFF; CDR3 DNA: TGTGCCAGCAGCTTAGGGACAGGGGAACTTGCTTTCTTT
J gene: TRBJ2-1; D gene: TRBD1; clone size: -; V gene: TRBV28; CDR3 protein: CASRSGTVSDEQFF; CDR3 DNA: TGTGCCAGCAGGTCCGGGACAGTGAGTGATGAGCAGTTCTTC
J gene: TRBJ1-1; D gene: -; clone size: -; V gene: TRBV7-9; CDR3 protein: CASKQGPHTEAFF; CDR3 DNA: TGTGCCAGCAAACAGGGTCCGCACACTGAAGCTTTCTTT
J gene: TRBJ1-5; D gene: TRBD1; clone size: -; V gene: TRBV5-8; CDR3 protein: CASSLGVTGDQPQHF; CDR3 DNA: TGTGCCAGCAGCTTGGGGGTGACAGGGGATCAGCCCCAGCATTTT
J gene: TRBJ2-2; D gene: -; clone size: -; V gene: TRBV11-2; CDR3 protein: CASRLARELFF; CDR3 DNA: TGTGCCAGCAGACTTGCTAGGGAGCTGTTTTTT
J gene: TRBJ2-2; D gene: -; clone size: -; V gene: TRBV6-1; CDR3 protein: CASSVRGQEFLTSTGELFF; CDR3 DNA: TGTGCCAGCAGTGTACGGGGCCAGGAATTTCTGACTAGTACCGGGGAGCTGTTTTTT
J gene: TRBJ2-1; D gene: -; clone size: -; V gene: TRBV7-8; CDR3 protein: CASRPALSGPLYNEQFF; CDR3 DNA: TGTGCCAGCAGACCCGCCCTGAGCGGACCCCTTTACAATGAGCAGTTCTTC
J gene: TRBJ1-4; D gene: -; clone size: -; V gene: TRBV29-1; CDR3 protein: CSVEGDWNEKLFF; CDR3 DNA: TGCAGCGTTGAAGGAGACTGGAATGAAAAACTGTTTTTT
J gene: TRBJ2-1; D gene: -; clone size: -; V gene: TRBV27; CDR3 protein: CASSLSPGTPAIDEQFF; CDR3 DNA: TGTGCCAGCAGTTTATCGCCCGGGACTCCTGCTATTGATGAGCAGTTCTTC
J gene: TRBJ2-3; D gene: -; clone size: -; V gene: TRBV7-3; CDR3 protein: CASSTTKTFTDTQYF; CDR3 DNA: TGTGCCAGCAGCACTACAAAAACGTTCACAGATACGCAGTATTTT
J gene: TRBJ2-1; D gene: TRBD1; clone size: once; V gene: TRBV7-8; CDR3 protein: CASTLDRDLVYNEQFF; CDR3 DNA: TGTGCCAGCACATTGGACAGGGACCTAGTCTACAATGAGCAGTTCTTC
J gene: TRBJ2-1; D gene: TRBD2; clone size: -; V gene: TRBV7-8; CDR3 protein: CASSPRTSGGQSSYNEQFF; CDR3 DNA: TGTGCCAGCAGCCCTAGGACTAGCGGGGGCCAGAGCTCCTACAATGAGCAGTTCTTC
J gene: TRBJ2-3; D gene: TRBD2; clone size: -; V gene: TRBV3-1/TRBV3-2; CDR3 protein: CASSQGTSGSTQYF; CDR3 DNA: TGTGCCAGCAGCCAGGGGACTAGCGGCAGTACGCAGTATTTT
J gene: TRBJ1-2; D gene: -; clone size: -; V gene: TRBV2; CDR3 protein: CASSLGQSPFYGYTF; CDR3 DNA: TGTGCCAGCAGTTTAGGACAGTCCCCCTTCTATGGCTACACCTTC
J gene: TRBJ1-6; D gene: TRBD1; clone size: -; V gene: TRBV6-5; CDR3 protein: CASEGQYNSPLHF; CDR3 DNA: TGTGCCAGTGAGGGACAGTATAATTCACCCCTCCACTTT
J gene: TRBJ2-5; D gene: -; clone size: -; V gene: TRBV9; CDR3 protein: CASSVSPSRGETQYF; CDR3 DNA: TGTGCCAGCAGCGTAAGTCCTAGCAGGGGAGAGACCCAGTACTTC
J gene: TRBJ2-7; D gene: -; clone size: -; V gene: TRBV6-2/TRBV6-3; CDR3 protein: CASRPNTSYEQYF; CDR3 DNA: TGTGCCAGCAGACCTAATACTAGCTACGAGCAGTACTTC
J gene: TRBJ1-2; D gene: -; clone size: -; V gene: TRBV5-1; CDR3 protein: CASSGPTLYGYTF; CDR3 DNA: TGCGCCAGCAGCGGTCCTACTCTTTATGGCTACACCTTC
J gene: TRBJ1-1; D gene: -; clone size: -; V gene: TRBV5-1; CDR3 protein: CASSLGPVNTEAFF; CDR3 DNA: TGCGCCAGCAGCTTGGGTCCTGTGAACACTGAAGCTTTCTTT
J gene: TRBJ2-1; D gene: TRBD1; clone size: -; V gene: TRBV5-1; CDR3 protein: CASSRDSYNEQFF; CDR3 DNA: TGCGCCAGCAGCCGGGACAGTTACAATGAGCAGTTCTTC
J gene: TRBJ2-7; D gene: TRBD1; clone size: -; V gene: TRBV28; CDR3 protein: CASSPSSAGQGHEQYF; CDR3 DNA: TGTGCCAGCAGTCCGAGCTCGGCGGGACAGGGGCACGAGCAGTACTTC
J gene: TRBJ2-5; D gene: TRBD2; clone size: -; V gene: TRBV6-5; CDR3 protein: CATAALAGLQTQYF; CDR3 DNA: TGTGCCACGGCGGCACTAGCGGGGCTGCAGACCCAGTACTTC
J gene: TRBJ1-1; D gene: -; clone size: -; V gene: TRBV5-1; CDR3 protein: CASSLVTRGNTEAFF; CDR3 DNA: TGCGCCAGCAGCTTGGTGACCAGGGGGAACACTGAAGCTTTCTTT
J gene: TRBJ2-7; D gene: TRBD1; clone size: -; V gene: TRBV28; CDR3 protein: CASSLFAIRQGAKDEQYF; CDR3 DNA: TGTGCCAGCAGTTTATTTGCAATCAGGCAGGGGGCGAAGGACGAGCAGTACTTC
J gene: TRBJ1-6; D gene: -; clone size: -; V gene: TRBV5-4; CDR3 protein: CASSLGQGSNSPLHF; CDR3 DNA: TGTGCCAGCAGCTTGGGCCAGGGAAGTAATTCACCCCTCCACTTT
J gene: TRBJ1-4; D gene: TRBD1; clone size: -; V gene: TRBV4-1; CDR3 protein: CASSRSPGQATSEKLFF; CDR3 DNA: TGCGCCAGCAGCCGTTCCCCCGGACAGGCCACAAGTGAAAAACTGTTTTTT